A single sample is the source of the 23 T cell receptor beta chains below, sequenced in a study of shared clonotypes between healthy human individuals. This table comes from immunoSEQ multiplex PCR, and its TCRdb copy is limited to in-frame clones, with some not included. This table has about 2.3 million clones, 92% appearing once. The sequenced sample consisted of naive CD4+ T cells from PBMCs. Subset denoted: CD45RA+ positively selected. The receptors derive from a man aged 18 to 29 in good health. Some clones in this sample may be carry-over from other donors' samples.

The chain employs TRBV6-5 and TRBJ1-3; 7 positions agree with TRBD1. Germline V CDR1 and CDR2: MNHEY, SVGAGI. The V and J ends lost 5 bases and 3 bases, in that order; junction bases with no gene match: 7. This CDR3 contains 15 residues. The CDR3: CASSRTGVGGNTIYF. The DNA of the CDR3 is TGTGCCAGCAGTCGAACAGGGGTTGGTGGAAACACCATATATTTT.

A few counts support this clone. The chain carries TRBV28 and TRBJ1-1, with 8 positions matching TRBD1. Germline V lookup: CDR1 MDHEN, CDR2 SYDVKM. The CDR3 has 14 residues. The ends lost 4 bases at V and 0 bases at J; junction bases unmatched: 1. The CDR3: CASSSTGVNTEAFF. The CDR3 DNA is TGTGCCAGCAGTTCGACAGGGGTGAACACTGAAGCTTTCTTT.

The rearrangement joins TRBV28 to TRBJ1-2; D gene ambiguous. The CDR3 is 14 amino acids. The V end lost 6 bases, the J end lost 4 bases, and 15 bases lay between the germline ends. Looked up from germline, CDR1 is MDHEN and CDR2 is SYDVKM. The CDR3 DNA sequence: TGTGCCAGCAGCTCGCCCCCCGCGTTCTATGGCTACACCTTC. This translates into CASSSPPAFYGYTF.

The V gene is TRBV27, the J gene TRBJ2-7, with 8 nucleotides matching TRBD2. CDR1 is MNHEY, CDR2 SMNVEV, per germline (reference sequence). This CDR3 region has 18 residues. V lost 3 bases to trimming and J lost 3 bases; unmatched junction nucleotides: 16. The CDR3 region is CASSLKGSKTAGVYEQYF. In nucleotides, the CDR3 is TGTGCCAGCAGTTTGAAAGGGTCCAAAACAGCGGGAGTCTACGAGCAGTACTTC.

The chain has TRBV28 and TRBJ1-3, with D perhaps TRBD1 (5 bases). V shed 7 bases and J shed 2 bases, with 12 bases lying between them. CDR1 MDHEN and CDR2 SYDVKM come from the germline V gene. This CDR3 has 14 amino acids. In nucleotides, the CDR3 is TGTGCCAGCAACCCCCCGGGGCCTGGAAACACCATATATTTT. Amino acid sequence: CASNPPGPGNTIYF.

This clone was picked up one time. The chain couples TRBV7-8 to TRBJ2-7, with 7 bases fitting TRBD2. Trimming cost V 3 bases and J 2 bases; bases outside gene matches: 7. The V gene's germline CDR1 is SGHVS and CDR2 FQNEAQ. The CDR3 has 15 residues. CDR3 DNA: TGTGCCAGCAGCTTGGGGGTGGGAGGGACCTACGAGCAGTACTTC. Its translation: CASSLGVGGTYEQYF.

This clone appeared once. This chain joins TRBV28 and TRBJ2-7, with D unresolved. The CDR3 loop spans 11 amino acids. Germline V gives CDR1 MDHEN, CDR2 SYDVKM. Trimming shortened V by 11 bases and J by 4 bases, and 12 bases separated the two germline ends. The CDR3, as DNA: TGTGCCGCCAACACTACATACGAGCAGTACTTC. As protein: CAANTTYEQYF.

The CDR3: CASSQVKTGGWYGYTF. In DNA, the CDR3 is TGCGCCAGCAGCCAAGTTAAGACAGGGGGTTGGTATGGCTACACCTTC. The rearrangement uses TRBV4-1 and TRBJ1-2, with 9 positions matching TRBD1. This CDR3 spans 16 amino acids. V lost 1 base and J lost 5; bases outside the gene matches: 8. Germline-derived CDR1 and CDR2 are MGHRA and YSYEKL.

To note about this clone: This sample includes further DNA sequences coding for the same CDR3. J is TRBJ2-1 and V is TRBV5-1, with 9 bases lining up with TRBD1. This CDR3 comprises 13 residues. CDR1 and CDR2 (germline): SGHRS, YFSETQ. Unmatched junction bases numbered 3, after V lost 4 bases and J lost 7 bases. Here the CDR3 reads CASSADRGNEQFF. CDR3 sequence (DNA): TGCGCCAGCAGCGCGGACAGGGGTAATGAGCAGTTCTTC.

The chain joins TRBV20-1 to TRBJ1-4; D call uncertain. The CDR3 totals 11 residues. V gave up 6 bases and J gave up 5 bases, with 7 bases separating them. Germline V gives CDR1 DFQATT, CDR2 SNEGSKA (reference sequence). The CDR3 loop reads CSAPLNEKLFF. CDR3 sequence (DNA): TGCAGTGCGCCACTGAATGAAAAACTGTTTTTT.

V gene TRBV7-2 combines with J gene TRBJ2-2; D uncertain. Per germline, CDR1 SGHTA and CDR2 FQGNSA. The CDR3 length is 16 residues. V dropped 6 bases and J dropped 1 base, with 15 bases sitting between them. CDR3 protein: CASRPPNRGNTGELFF. CDR3 nucleotide sequence: TGTGCCAGCAGGCCCCCCAATCGAGGGAACACCGGGGAGCTGTTTTTT.

This rearrangement joins TRBV7-9 to TRBJ2-1, with 11 positions matching TRBD2. The CDR3 extends over 16 amino acids. Germline trimming cut 0 bases from V and 4 bases from J; bases unmatched to any gene: 2. Germline CDR1 is SEHNR and CDR2 is FQNEAQ (reference sequence). CDR3 loop: CASSLAGLAAYNEQFF. CDR3 nucleotides: TGTGCCAGCAGCTTAGCGGGACTAGCGGCATACAATGAGCAGTTCTTC. Based on the CDR3 plus reference TRBV7-9 and TRBJ2-1, the full variable domain is DTGVSQNPRHKITKRGQNVTFRCDPISEHNRLYWYRQTLGQGPEFLTYFQNEAQLEKSRLLSDRFSAERPKGSFSTLEIQRTEQGDSAMYLCASSLAGLAAYNEQFFGPGTRLTVL.

The chain is built from TRBV9 and TRBJ2-1; D gene ambiguous. The CDR3 extends over 17 amino acids. Germline CDR1 and CDR2: SGDLS and YYNGEE. V lost 3 bases, J lost 0 bases, and 16 bases lay in between. CDR3 region: CASSALSYSSSYNEQFF. DNA of the CDR3: TGTGCCAGCAGCGCCCTTAGCTACAGCAGCTCCTACAATGAGCAGTTCTTC.

The V call is TRBV28, the J call TRBJ2-1; possible D gene TRBD1, 5 bases. The ends were cut back, 2 bases at V and 7 bases at J, with 15 bases in the middle. CDR3 length: 15 residues. Germline CDR1 reads MDHEN; CDR2 reads SYDVKM. The CDR3 loop reads CASSLVRAFRNEQFF. DNA for the CDR3: TGTGCCAGCAGTTTAGTCAGGGCCTTTAGAAATGAGCAGTTCTTC. The full variable domain, completed using reference TRBV28 and TRBJ2-1, is DVKVTQSSRYLVKRTGEKVFLECVQDMDHENMFWYRQDPGLGLRLIYFSYDVKMKEKGDIPEGYSVSREKKERFSLILESASTNQTSMYLCASSLVRAFRNEQFFGPGTRLTVL.

V usage is TRBV30 and J usage is TRBJ1-5; TRBD1 is a possible D gene (6 bases). This CDR3 contains 13 residues. CDR1 and CDR2 from the germline V gene are GTSNPN and SVGIG (reference sequence). Trimming stripped 4 bases from V and 8 bases from J, with 15 bases between. CDR3 in DNA: TGTGCCTGGAATAGGGGGTATGGGGAGCCCCAGCATTTT. Protein: CAWNRGYGEPQHF.

The genes are TRBV23-1 and TRBJ2-3; TRBD2 matches 10 bases. TRBV23-1 is classed as an ORF, of uncertain function. Trimming took 11 bases from V and 5 from J; bases not matched to a gene: 16. The CDR3 runs 16 residues. The CDR3 DNA reads as TGCGCCTCAGGTAGGCTAGCGGGAGAACGTGAAGATACGCAGTATTTT. Translated: CASGRLAGEREDTQYF.

V usage is TRBV19 and J usage is TRBJ1-2; D uncertain. Looked up from germline, CDR1 is LNHDA and CDR2 is SQIVND (reference sequence). This CDR3 is 15 amino acids long. V was trimmed by 3 bases and J by 7 bases, leaving 18 bases between them. CDR3 region: CASSISGAGIRGYTF. The CDR3 DNA sequence: TGTGCCAGTAGTATTTCCGGCGCGGGTATACGTGGCTACACCTTC.

J is TRBJ2-4 and V is TRBV28, with 9 bases identical to TRBD2. V dropped 4 bases and J dropped 1; count of bases not matched to a gene: 11. In germline, CDR1 is MDHEN, CDR2 SYDVKM. The CDR3 extends over 18 amino acids. The CDR3 spells CASSSVAGVGWAKNIQYF. The CDR3 DNA reads TGTGCCAGCAGTTCGGTAGCGGGAGTGGGATGGGCCAAAAACATTCAGTACTTC.

This rearrangement joins TRBV9 to TRBJ2-1; 15 positions match TRBD2. Looked up from germline, CDR1 is SGDLS and CDR2 is YYNGEE. V was clipped by 3 bases and J by 10 bases; unmatched bases: 8. The length of the CDR3 is 16 residues. CDR3 amino acids: CASSAGWTSGGEEQFF. CDR3 bases: TGTGCCAGCAGCGCTGGGTGGACTAGCGGGGGGGAAGAGCAGTTCTTC. Together with reference TRBV9 and TRBJ2-1, the CDR3 gives the full variable domain: DSGVTQTPKHLITATGQRVTLRCSPRSGDLSVYWYQQSLDQGLQFLIQYYNGEERAKGNILERFSAQQFPDLHSELNLSSLELGDSALYFCASSAGWTSGGEEQFFGPGTRLTVL.

V usage is TRBV5-1 and J usage is TRBJ2-2; D uncertain. The CDR3 sequence is 16 residues long. Trimming removed 1 base from V and 2 bases from J, with 12 bases in between. CDR1 SGHRS and CDR2 YFSETQ come from the germline V gene. Here the CDR3 DNA reads TGCGCCAGCAGCTTGCAGTGGCAGCTAAACACCGGGGAGCTGTTTTTT. Protein sequence: CASSLQWQLNTGELFF.

This rearrangement joins TRBV11-1 to TRBJ2-7, with 10 nucleotides matching TRBD2. This CDR3 region has 15 residues. V gave up 6 bases and J gave up 3 bases; unmatched junction bases: 8. Germline assignment: CDR1 SGHAT and CDR2 FQDESV (reference sequence). The DNA for the CDR3 is TGTGCCAGCAGTCGTAGCGGGAGGCAAGGCTACGAGCAGTACTTC. Amino acids: CASSRSGRQGYEQYF.

The chain is built from TRBV19 and TRBJ2-7; TRBD1 or TRBD2 may be the D gene (5 bases each). CDR1 and CDR2 from the germline V gene are LNHDA and SQIVND (reference sequence). V lost 6 bases and J lost 0, with 9 bases in between. This CDR3 contains 13 residues. The CDR3 sequence is CASSRGSSYEQYF. CDR3 nucleotides: TGTGCCAGTAGCCGGGGCAGCTCCTACGAGCAGTACTTC.

The rearrangement links TRBV2 to TRBJ2-7; 9 bases are a match to TRBD1. The CDR3 consists of 13 residues. After removal of 7 bases from V and 2 bases from J, the junction contained 3 bases not matched to a gene. Germline V gene lookup returns CDR1 SNHLY and CDR2 FYNNEI. CDR3 residues: CASNRDRAYEQYF. CDR3 sequence (DNA): TGTGCCAGCAACCGGGACAGGGCCTACGAGCAGTACTTC.